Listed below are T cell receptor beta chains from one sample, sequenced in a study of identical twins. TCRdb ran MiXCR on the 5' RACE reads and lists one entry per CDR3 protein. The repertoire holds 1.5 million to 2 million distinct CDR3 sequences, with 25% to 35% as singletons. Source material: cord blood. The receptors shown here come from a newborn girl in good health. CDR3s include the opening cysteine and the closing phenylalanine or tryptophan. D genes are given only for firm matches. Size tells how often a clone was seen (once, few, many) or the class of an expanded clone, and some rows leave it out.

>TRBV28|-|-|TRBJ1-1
TGTGCCAGTGGGTTGTCGGGGGCGAACACTGAAGCTTTCTTT
CASGLSGANTEAFF
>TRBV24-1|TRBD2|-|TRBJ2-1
TGTGCCACCAGTGATTCCAGGCCAGCGGGGGGTTACAATGAGCAGTTCTTC
CATSDSRPAGGYNEQFF
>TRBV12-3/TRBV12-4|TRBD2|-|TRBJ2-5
TGTGCCAGCAGTCTGGGACTAGCGGGGGGTAGGGGAGGGACCCAGTACTTC
CASSLGLAGGRGGTQYF
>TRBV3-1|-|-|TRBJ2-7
TGTGCCAGCAGCCAAGAGGGACGGTACAATGAGCAGTACTTC
CASSQEGRYNEQYF
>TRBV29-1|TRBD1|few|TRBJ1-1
TGCAGCGTTGAGACCCCGGACAGGGAAGGCTCCGAAGCTTTCTTT
CSVETPDREGSEAFF
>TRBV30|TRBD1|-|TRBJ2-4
TGTGCCTGGAGTGGGTACAGGGGGCCCCTAGCCAAAAACATTCAGTACTTC
CAWSGYRGPLAKNIQYF
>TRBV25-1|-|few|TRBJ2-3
TGTGCCAGCAGTGAATACGTCCGCACAGATACGCAGTATTTT
CASSEYVRTDTQYF
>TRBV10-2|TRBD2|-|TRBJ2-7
TGCGCCAGCAGGGGGGGACTAGTTGCCGAGCAGTACTTC
CASRGGLVAEQYF
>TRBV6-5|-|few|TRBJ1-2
TGTGCCAGCAGTCACAGGAGTTCTAACTATGGCTACACCTTC
CASSHRSSNYGYTF
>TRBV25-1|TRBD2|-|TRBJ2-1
TGTGCCAGTTCAGCGGGGGGGCTTTACAATGAGCAGTTCTTC
CASSAGGLYNEQFF
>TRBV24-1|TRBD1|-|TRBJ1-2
TGTGCCACCAGGCTACAGGGGATGGGCTATGGCTACACCTTC
CATRLQGMGYGYTF
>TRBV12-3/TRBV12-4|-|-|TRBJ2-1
TGTGCCAGCAGTTTGATACAGGAGGGTGATGAGCAGTTCTTC
CASSLIQEGDEQFF
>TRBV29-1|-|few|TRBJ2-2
TGCAGCGTTGCCGAGACACCGAACACCGGGGAGCTGTTTTTT
CSVAETPNTGELFF
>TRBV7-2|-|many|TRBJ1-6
TGTGCCAGCAGCTTAATTAGGGCAGTCAATTCACCCCTCCACTTT
CASSLIRAVNSPLHF
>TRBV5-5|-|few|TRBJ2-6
TGTGCCAGCAGCTACAGACTCCTTTCTGGGGCCAACGTCCTGACTTTC
CASSYRLLSGANVLTF
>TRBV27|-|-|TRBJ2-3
TGTGCCAGCAGTTTTAACGAACCTCCATACACAGATACGCAGTATTTT
CASSFNEPPYTDTQYF
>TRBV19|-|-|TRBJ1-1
TGTGCCAGTAGTATAGGATGGGGGAGGAGAGGAACTGAAGCTTTCTTT
CASSIGWGRRGTEAFF
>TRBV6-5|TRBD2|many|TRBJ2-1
TGTGCCAGCAGTGTGGGACTAGTGACCTACAATGAGCAGTTCTTC
CASSVGLVTYNEQFF
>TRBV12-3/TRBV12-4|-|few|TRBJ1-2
TGTGCCAGCAGCCGACGTGGGACGATCTATGGCTACACCTTC
CASSRRGTIYGYTF
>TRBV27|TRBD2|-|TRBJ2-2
TGTGCCAGCAGTTCACTAACGGTATCTTCGCTAGCGGGAGCCGGGGAGCTGTTTTTT
CASSSLTVSSLAGAGELFF
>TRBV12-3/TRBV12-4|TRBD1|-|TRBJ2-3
TGTGCCAGCAGTTTATGGACAGGGACTGCAGATACGCAGTATTTT
CASSLWTGTADTQYF
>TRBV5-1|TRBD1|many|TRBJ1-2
TGCGCCAGCAGCCCAGGTGGGACAGGGATTGGCTACACCTTC
CASSPGGTGIGYTF
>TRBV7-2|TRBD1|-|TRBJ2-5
TGTGCCAGCAGCTTAGGGAGTGACAGGGTGAGAGAGACCCAGTACTTC
CASSLGSDRVRETQYF
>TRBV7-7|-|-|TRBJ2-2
TGTGCTAGCAGCGCGACATGGACCACCGGGGAGCTGTTTTTT
CASSATWTTGELFF
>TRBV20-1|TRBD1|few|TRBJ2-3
TGCAGTGCTAAACTTCGACAGGGACCAGATACGCAGTATTTT
CSAKLRQGPDTQYF
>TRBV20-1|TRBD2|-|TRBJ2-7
TGCAGTGCTAGAAAAGGGCTAGCGGGAGCCTACGAGCAGTACTTC
CSARKGLAGAYEQYF
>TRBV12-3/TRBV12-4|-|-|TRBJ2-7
TGTGCCAGCCGCACGTCCTGCGAGCAGTACTTC
CASRTSCEQYF
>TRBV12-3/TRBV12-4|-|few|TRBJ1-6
TGTGCCAGCAGTTCCTTGGGAGCGAATTCACCCCTCCACTTT
CASSSLGANSPLHF
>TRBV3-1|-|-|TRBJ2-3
TGTGCCAGCAGCCAAGGTATAGGTCACACAGATACGCAGTATTTT
CASSQGIGHTDTQYF
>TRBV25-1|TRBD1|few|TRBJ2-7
TGTGCCAGCAGTGTGGCGACAGGGGTTTACGAGCAGTACTTC
CASSVATGVYEQYF
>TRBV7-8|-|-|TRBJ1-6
TGTGCCAGCAGCGCCAACAGGGATTATAATTCACCCCTCCACTTT
CASSANRDYNSPLHF
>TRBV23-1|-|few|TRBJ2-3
TGCGCCAGCAGTCAACGGTGCGGGCTTAGCACAGATACGCAGTATTTT
CASSQRCGLSTDTQYF
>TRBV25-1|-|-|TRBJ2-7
TGTGCCAGCAGTGAATATCCCGGTCGTGGCAGCGAGCAGTACTTC
CASSEYPGRGSEQYF
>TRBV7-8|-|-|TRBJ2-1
TGTGCCAGCAGCCCCCTTCGGGGGGCCAATGAGCAGTTCTTC
CASSPLRGANEQFF
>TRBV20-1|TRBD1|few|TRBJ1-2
TGCAGTGCTAGAGACAGGGGGAGGCTCTATGGCTACACCTTC
CSARDRGRLYGYTF
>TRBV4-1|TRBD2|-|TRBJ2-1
TGCGCCAGCAGCCAAACCGGGGGGGCACCCAATGAGCAGTTCTTC
CASSQTGGAPNEQFF
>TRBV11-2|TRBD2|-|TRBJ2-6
TGTGCCAGCAGCTTAAAGGCGGCTAGCGGGAGTGGGGGGGCTCTGGGGGCCAACGTCCTGACTTTC
CASSLKAASGSGGALGANVLTF
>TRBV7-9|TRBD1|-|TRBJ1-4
TGTGCCAGCAGCTTAGTATCCTGGACAGGGGATCCGGGGGAAAAACTGTTTTTT
CASSLVSWTGDPGEKLFF
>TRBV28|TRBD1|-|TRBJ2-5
TGTGCCAGCAGACGATCCTTGAGACGACAGGGGCGTTCTCAAGAGACCCAGTACTTC
CASRRSLRRQGRSQETQYF
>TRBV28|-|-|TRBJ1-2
TGTGCCAGCACTGCGGGACCTAACTATGGCTACACCTTC
CASTAGPNYGYTF
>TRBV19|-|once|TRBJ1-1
TGTGCCAGTAGTCCTCCTCTCGGGGTAGAGGGCACTGAAGCTTTCTTT
CASSPPLGVEGTEAFF
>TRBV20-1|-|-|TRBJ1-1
TGCAGTGCTCCCCACACGAACACTGAAGCTTTCTTT
CSAPHTNTEAFF
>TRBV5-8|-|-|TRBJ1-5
TGTGCCAGCCAGGGGCGCAATCAGCCCCAGCATTTT
CASQGRNQPQHF
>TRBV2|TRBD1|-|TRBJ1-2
TGTGCCAGCTCTACCCACAGGGGAGAGGGCTACACCTTC
CASSTHRGEGYTF
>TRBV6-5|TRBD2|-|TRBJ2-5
TGTGCCAGCAAAGATGGACTAGCGGGAAAAGAGACCCAGTACTTC
CASKDGLAGKETQYF
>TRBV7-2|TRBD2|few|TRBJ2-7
TGTGCCAGCAGCTTAAGACCTTCTAGCGGGAAGGACTACGAGCAGTACTTC
CASSLRPSSGKDYEQYF
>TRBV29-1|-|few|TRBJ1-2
TGCAGCGTTGGGAAGGACGGAGCTAACTATGGCTACACCTTC
CSVGKDGANYGYTF
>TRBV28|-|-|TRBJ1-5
TGTGCCAGCAGTATCAGGGCGTCCAGCAATCAGCCCCAGCATTTT
CASSIRASSNQPQHF
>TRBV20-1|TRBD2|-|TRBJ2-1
TGCAGGGCTAGTGTACTAGCGGGGCTCAATGAGCAGTTCTTC
CRASVLAGLNEQFF
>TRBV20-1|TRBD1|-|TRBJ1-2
TGCAGTGCTCAGACAGGGGGCTACACCTTC
CSAQTGGYTF
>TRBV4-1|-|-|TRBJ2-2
TGCGCCAGCAGCCTAGTAAGGGGTGCCCCGAACACCGGGGAGCTGTTTTTT
CASSLVRGAPNTGELFF